This T cell receptor beta chain was retrieved from a study of CXCR3-negative and CXCR3-positive naive CD8 T cells. Whole-study findings and limits: After cryopreservation, CXCR3 expression dropped partially; most assays used fresh PBMCs. Naive CXCR3-positive and CXCR3-negative cells shared TRBV-TRBJ usage; memory cells diverged.

There are 18 residues in the CDR3. Germline values: CDR1 SQVTM, CDR2 ANQGSEA. cDNA libraries for TRB were generated by 5' RACE incorporating UMI labels. Reprocessing the 5' RACE reads, TCRdb reports a single entry for every CDR3 protein and omits DNA. The sample yields 5,500 to 6,000 distinct CDR3 sequences, of which the top ten take up over 1.5%. Subsets of CD8+ T cells were each sorted in triplicate at 300,000 or so cells apiece. Remarks on this clonotype: Its antigen is not known.

The clonotype originates from a human donor in good health. Some clones in this sample may be carry-over from other donors' samples. Sequencing was done on a sample of naive CXCR3- CD8+ T cells from blood. Subset indicated: CD45RO-CCR7+CD27+CD95- naive CD8+ T cells lacking CXCR3 (TNR3-). V and J are TRBV29-1 and TRBJ2-3; with no DNA, the TCRdb D assignment of TRBD2 cannot be verified. This CDR3 is CSVIPGTSSSPSTDTQYF.